This T cell receptor (beta chain) comes out of a study of blood T cell repertoires in COVID-19. Per the original data handling: Nucleated cell counts were estimated from reference gene primer amplification. Libraries were prepared by immunoSEQ multiplex PCR; TCRdb keeps only in-frame clonotypes and omits some of them. That table supplies the V and J calls and clone size; D and trimming were determined from the DNA. The table includes about 270,000 clones, 85% to 95% detected once. V lost 7 bases and J 4 bases, leaving 14 bases between the germline ends. The CDR3 runs 13 residues. Germline V lookup: CDR1 MDHEN, CDR2 SYDVKM.

Material for sequencing was PBMCs or T cells enriched from blood (not recorded which). This sequence joins TRBV28 and TRBJ2-7; D call uncertain. The TCR sequence derives from a man in his forties who had been exposed to COVID-19. Here the CDR3 reads CASKGQVFYEQYF. DNA of the CDR3: TGTGCCAGCAAAGGCCAGGTTTTTTACGAGCAGTACTTC.